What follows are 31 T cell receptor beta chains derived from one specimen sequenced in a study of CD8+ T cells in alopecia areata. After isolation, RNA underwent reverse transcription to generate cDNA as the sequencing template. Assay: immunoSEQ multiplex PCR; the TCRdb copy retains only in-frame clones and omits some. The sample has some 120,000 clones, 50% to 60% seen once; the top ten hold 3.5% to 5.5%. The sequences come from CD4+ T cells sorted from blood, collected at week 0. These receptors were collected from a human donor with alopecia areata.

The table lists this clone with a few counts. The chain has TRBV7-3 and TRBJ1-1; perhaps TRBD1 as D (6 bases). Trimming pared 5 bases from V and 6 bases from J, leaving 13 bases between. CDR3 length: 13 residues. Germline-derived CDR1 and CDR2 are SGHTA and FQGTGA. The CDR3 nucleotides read TGTGCCAGCAGCCGTACAGGGTTGGCTGAAGCTTTCTTT. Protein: CASSRTGLAEAFF.

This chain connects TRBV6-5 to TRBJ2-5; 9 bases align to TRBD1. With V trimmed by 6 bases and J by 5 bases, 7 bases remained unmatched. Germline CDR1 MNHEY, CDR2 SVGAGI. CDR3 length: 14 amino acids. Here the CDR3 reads CASSLGTGRETQYF. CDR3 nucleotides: TGTGCCAGCAGCTTGGGGACAGGGCGTGAGACCCAGTACTTC.

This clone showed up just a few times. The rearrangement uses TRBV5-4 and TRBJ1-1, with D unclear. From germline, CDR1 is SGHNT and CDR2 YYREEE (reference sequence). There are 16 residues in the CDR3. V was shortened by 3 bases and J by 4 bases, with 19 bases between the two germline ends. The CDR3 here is CASSWGSRKISTEAFF. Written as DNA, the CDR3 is TGTGCCAGCAGCTGGGGTTCACGGAAGATTTCCACTGAAGCTTTCTTT.

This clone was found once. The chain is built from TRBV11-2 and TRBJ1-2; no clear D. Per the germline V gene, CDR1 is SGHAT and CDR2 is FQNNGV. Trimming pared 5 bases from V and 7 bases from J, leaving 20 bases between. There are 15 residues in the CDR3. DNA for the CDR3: TGTGCCAGCAGCCCAATGAGTTTGGGCCACGCTGGCTACACCTTC. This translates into CASSPMSLGHAGYTF. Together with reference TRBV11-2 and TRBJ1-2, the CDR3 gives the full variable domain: EAGVAQSPRYKIIEKRQSVAFWCNPISGHATLYWYQQILGQGPKLLIQFQNNGVVDDSQLPKDRFSAERLKGVDSTLKIQPAKLEDSAVYLCASSPMSLGHAGYTFGSGTRLTVV.

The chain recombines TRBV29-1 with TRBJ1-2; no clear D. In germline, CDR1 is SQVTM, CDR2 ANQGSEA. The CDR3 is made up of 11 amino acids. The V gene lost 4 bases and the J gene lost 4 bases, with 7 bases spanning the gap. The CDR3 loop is CSVVSSYGYTF. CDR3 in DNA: TGCAGCGTTGTAAGTAGCTATGGCTACACCTTC.

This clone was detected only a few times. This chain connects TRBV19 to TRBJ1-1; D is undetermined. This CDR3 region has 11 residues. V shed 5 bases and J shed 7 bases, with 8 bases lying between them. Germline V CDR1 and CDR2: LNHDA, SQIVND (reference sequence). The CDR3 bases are TGTGCCAGTAGTGCCGGGGTTGAAGCTTTCTTT. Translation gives CASSAGVEAFF.

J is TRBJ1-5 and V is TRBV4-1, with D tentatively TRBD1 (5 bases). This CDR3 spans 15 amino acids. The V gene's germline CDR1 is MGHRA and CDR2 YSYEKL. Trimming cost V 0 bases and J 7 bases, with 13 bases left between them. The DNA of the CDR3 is TGCGCCAGCAGCCAAGATGAAGGGGCAAGACAGCCCCAGCATTTT. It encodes CASSQDEGARQPQHF.

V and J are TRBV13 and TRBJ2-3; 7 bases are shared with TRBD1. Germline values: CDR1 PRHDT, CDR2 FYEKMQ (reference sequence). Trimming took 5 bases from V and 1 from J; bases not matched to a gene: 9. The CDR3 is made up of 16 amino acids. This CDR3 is CASSPRQGRGTDTQYF. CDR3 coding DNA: TGTGCCAGCAGCCCCCGACAGGGTCGGGGCACAGATACGCAGTATTTT.

The CDR3 DNA reads as TGTGCCAGCTCACCTCAGCGGGGGGCGTCGGACACCGGGGAGCTGTTTTTT. Translated: CASSPQRGASDTGELFF. J is TRBJ2-2 and V is TRBV18; 9 bases are shared with TRBD2. Germline CDR1 and CDR2: KGHSH and LQKENI. This CDR3 is 17 amino acids long. The J segment lost 3 bases and the V segment lost 3 bases, leaving 8 bases of the junction unmatched.

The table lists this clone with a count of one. The CDR3, as DNA: TGTGCCAGCAGCCCTCTAGCGGGGGGTCACAATGAGCAGTTCTTC. This codes for CASSPLAGGHNEQFF. The chain has TRBV7-7 and TRBJ2-1, with TRBD2 matching over 11 bases. V gave up 5 bases and J gave up 5 bases; unmatched junction bases: 5. This CDR3 contains 15 residues. Germline lookup yields CDR1 SSHAT and CDR2 FNYEAQ (reference sequence).

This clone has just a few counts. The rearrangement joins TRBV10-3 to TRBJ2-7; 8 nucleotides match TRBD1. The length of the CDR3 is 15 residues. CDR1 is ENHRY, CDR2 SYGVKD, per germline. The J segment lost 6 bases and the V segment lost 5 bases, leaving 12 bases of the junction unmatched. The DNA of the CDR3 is TGTGCCATCAGTCGAAACGACAGGGGAAAGGGCGAGCAGTACTTC. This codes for CAISRNDRGKGEQYF.

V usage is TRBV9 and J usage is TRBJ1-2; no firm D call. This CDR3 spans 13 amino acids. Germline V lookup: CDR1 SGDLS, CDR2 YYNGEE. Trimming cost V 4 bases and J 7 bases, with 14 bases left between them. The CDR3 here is CASSPQRVGGYTF. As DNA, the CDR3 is TGTGCCAGCAGCCCTCAGCGCGTAGGTGGCTACACCTTC.

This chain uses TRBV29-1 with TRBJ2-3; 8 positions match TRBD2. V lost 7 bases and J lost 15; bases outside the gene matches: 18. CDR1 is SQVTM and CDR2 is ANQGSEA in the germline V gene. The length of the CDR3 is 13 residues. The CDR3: CSATSRGGLRVYF. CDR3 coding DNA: TGCAGCGCTACCTCCCGCGGGGGGCTCCGCGTCTATTTT.

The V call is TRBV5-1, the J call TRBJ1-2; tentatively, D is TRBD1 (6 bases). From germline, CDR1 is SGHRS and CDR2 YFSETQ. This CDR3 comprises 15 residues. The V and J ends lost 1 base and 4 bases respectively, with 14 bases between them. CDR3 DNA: TGCGCCAGCAGCTTGATTCAGGGGTCCCTCTATGGCTACACCTTC. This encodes CASSLIQGSLYGYTF.

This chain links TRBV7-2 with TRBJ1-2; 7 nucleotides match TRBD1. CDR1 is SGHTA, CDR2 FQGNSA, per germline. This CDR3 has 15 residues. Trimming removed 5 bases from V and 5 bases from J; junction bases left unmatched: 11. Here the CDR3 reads CASSINRGGSYGYTF. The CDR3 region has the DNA TGTGCCAGCAGCATTAACAGGGGAGGCTCATATGGCTACACCTTC. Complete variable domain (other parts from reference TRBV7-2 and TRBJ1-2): GAGVSQSPSNKVTEKGKDVELRCDPISGHTALYWYRQSLGQGLEFLIYFQGNSAPDKSGLPSDRFSAERTGGSVSTLTIQRTQQEDSAVYLCASSINRGGSYGYTFGSGTRLTVV.

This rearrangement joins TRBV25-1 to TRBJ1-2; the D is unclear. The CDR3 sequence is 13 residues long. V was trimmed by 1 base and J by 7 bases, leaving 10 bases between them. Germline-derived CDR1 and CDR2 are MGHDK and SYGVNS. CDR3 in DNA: TGTGCCAGCAGTGAATTGGGCAGGCGTGGCTACACCTTC. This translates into CASSELGRRGYTF.

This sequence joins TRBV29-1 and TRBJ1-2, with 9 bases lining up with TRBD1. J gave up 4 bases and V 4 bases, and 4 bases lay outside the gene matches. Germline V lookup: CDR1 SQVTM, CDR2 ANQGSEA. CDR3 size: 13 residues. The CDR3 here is CSVGDRAGYGYTF. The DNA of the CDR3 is TGCAGCGTTGGGGACAGGGCTGGCTATGGCTACACCTTC.

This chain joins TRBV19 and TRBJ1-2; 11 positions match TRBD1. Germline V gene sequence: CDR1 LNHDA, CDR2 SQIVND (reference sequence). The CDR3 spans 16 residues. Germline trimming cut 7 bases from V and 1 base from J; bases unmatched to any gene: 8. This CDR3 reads CASTYQDRGLNYGYTF. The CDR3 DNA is TGTGCCAGTACGTACCAGGACAGGGGGCTTAACTATGGCTACACCTTC.

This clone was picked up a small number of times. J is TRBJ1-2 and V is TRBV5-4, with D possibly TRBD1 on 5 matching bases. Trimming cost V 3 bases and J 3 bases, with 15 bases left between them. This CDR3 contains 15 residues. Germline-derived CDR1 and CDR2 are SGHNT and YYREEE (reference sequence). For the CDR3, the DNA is TGTGCCAGCAGCTCACAGTCCTGGGGCGACTATGGCTACACCTTC. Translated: CASSSQSWGDYGYTF. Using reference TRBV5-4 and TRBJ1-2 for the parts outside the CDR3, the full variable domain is ETGVTQSPTHLIKTRGQQVTLRCSSQSGHNTVSWYQQALGQGPQFIFQYYREEENGRGNFPPRFSGLQFPNYSSELNVNALELDDSALYLCASSSQSWGDYGYTFGSGTRLTVV.

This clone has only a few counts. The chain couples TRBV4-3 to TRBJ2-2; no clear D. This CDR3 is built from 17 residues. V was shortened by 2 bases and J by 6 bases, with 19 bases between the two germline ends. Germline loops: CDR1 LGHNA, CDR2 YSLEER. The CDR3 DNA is TGCGCCAGCAGCCAAATTACATCAATGACCAACCCCGGGGAGCTGTTTTTT. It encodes CASSQITSMTNPGELFF.

In DNA, the CDR3 is TGTGCCAGCAGCTTGGCAACCGCAGAGACCCAGTACTTC. It yields the protein CASSLATAETQYF. This chain links TRBV7-2 with TRBJ2-5, with D unresolved. Germline lookup yields CDR1 SGHTA and CDR2 FQGNSA. The CDR3 totals 13 residues. V lost 3 bases and J lost 4, with 9 bases in between.

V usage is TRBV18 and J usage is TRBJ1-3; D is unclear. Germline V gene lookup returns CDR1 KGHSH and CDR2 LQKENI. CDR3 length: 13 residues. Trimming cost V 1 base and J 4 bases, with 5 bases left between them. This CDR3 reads CASSPLSGNTIYF. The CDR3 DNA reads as TGTGCCAGCTCACCACTTTCGGGAAACACCATATATTTT.

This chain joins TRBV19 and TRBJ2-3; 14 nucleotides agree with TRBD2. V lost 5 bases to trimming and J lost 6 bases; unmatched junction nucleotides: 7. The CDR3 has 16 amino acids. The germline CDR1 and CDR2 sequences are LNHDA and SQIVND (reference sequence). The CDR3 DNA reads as TGTGCCAGTAGTCCTCAGGGACTAGCGGGAGCGGATACGCAGTATTTT. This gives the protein CASSPQGLAGADTQYF. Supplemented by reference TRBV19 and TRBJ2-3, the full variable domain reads DGGITQSPKYLFRKEGQNVTLSCEQNLNHDAMYWYRQDPGQGLRLIYYSQIVNDFQKGDIAEGYSVSREKKESFPLTVTSAQKNPTAFYLCASSPQGLAGADTQYFGPGTRLTVL.

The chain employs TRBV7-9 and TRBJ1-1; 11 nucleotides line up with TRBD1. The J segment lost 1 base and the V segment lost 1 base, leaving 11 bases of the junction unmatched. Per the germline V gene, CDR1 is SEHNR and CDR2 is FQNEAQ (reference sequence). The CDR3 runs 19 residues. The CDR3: CASSLVQDPGTGGNTEAFF. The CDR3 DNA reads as TGTGCCAGCAGCTTAGTTCAAGACCCCGGGACAGGGGGGAACACTGAAGCTTTCTTT.

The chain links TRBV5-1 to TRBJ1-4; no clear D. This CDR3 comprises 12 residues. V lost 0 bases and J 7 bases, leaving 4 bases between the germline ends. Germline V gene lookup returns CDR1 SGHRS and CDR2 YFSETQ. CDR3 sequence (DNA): TGCGCCAGCAGCTTGGACTTTGAAAAACTGTTTTTT. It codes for CASSLDFEKLFF.

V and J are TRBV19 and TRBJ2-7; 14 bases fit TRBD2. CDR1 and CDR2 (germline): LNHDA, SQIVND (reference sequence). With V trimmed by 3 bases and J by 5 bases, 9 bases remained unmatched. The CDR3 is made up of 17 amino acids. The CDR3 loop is CASSMSKGLAGANEQYF. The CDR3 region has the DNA TGTGCCAGTAGTATGTCGAAGGGACTAGCGGGAGCTAACGAGCAGTACTTC. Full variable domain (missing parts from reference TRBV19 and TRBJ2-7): DGGITQSPKYLFRKEGQNVTLSCEQNLNHDAMYWYRQDPGQGLRLIYYSQIVNDFQKGDIAEGYSVSREKKESFPLTVTSAQKNPTAFYLCASSMSKGLAGANEQYFGPGTRLTVT.

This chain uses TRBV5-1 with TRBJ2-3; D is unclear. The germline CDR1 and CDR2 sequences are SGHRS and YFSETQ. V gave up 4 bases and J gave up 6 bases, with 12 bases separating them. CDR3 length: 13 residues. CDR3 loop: CASSPHPTDTQYF. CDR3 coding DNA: TGCGCCAGCAGCCCCCACCCCACGGATACGCAGTATTTT.

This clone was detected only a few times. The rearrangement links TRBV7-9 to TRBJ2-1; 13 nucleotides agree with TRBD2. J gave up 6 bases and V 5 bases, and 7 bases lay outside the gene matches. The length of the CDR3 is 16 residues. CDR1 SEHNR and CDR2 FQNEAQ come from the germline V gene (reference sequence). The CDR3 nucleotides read TGTGCCAGCAGCCTCGGGACTAGCGGGATGTTCAATGAGCAGTTCTTC. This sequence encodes CASSLGTSGMFNEQFF.

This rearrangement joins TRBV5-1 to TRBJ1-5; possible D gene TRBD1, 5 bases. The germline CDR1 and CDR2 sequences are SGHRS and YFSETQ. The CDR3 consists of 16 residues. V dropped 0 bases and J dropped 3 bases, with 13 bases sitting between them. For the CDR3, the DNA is TGCGCCAGCAGCTTGGAAGGAGGGGATTCCAATCAGCCCCAGCATTTT. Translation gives CASSLEGGDSNQPQHF.

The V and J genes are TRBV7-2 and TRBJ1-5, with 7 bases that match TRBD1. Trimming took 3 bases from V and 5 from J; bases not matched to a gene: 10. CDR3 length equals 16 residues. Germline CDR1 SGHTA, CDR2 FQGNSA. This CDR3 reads CASSFAPGTDYQPQHF. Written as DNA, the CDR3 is TGTGCCAGCAGCTTCGCACCCGGGACAGATTATCAGCCCCAGCATTTT.

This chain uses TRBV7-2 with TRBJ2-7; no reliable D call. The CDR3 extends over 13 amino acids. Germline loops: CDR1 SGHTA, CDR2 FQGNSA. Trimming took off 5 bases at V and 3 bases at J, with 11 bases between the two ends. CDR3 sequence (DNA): TGTGCCAGCAGCGTAGGGTACAGCTACGAGCAGTACTTC. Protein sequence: CASSVGYSYEQYF.